This TCR beta chain was sequenced in a study of T cells in Graves' hyperthyroidism and ophthalmopathy. Study-level background: At initial diagnosis, before any treatment had begun, peripheral blood was obtained.

The hyperthyroidism was newly diagnosed and had lasted under 2 months; the patients were aged 18 to 65. Every diagnosis used clinical symptoms, serum thyroxine and TRAb, thyroid ultrasound and orbital computed tomography. The investigators amplified TCR beta CDR3 regions from RNA transcripts. Researchers ran a first-round RT-PCR on the TCR CDR3 using the HTBI primer set. TCRdb re-called the multiplex PCR reads with MiXCR, one entry per CDR3 protein. The sample yields approximately 220,000 distinct CDR3 sequences, approximately 20% seen once. This CDR3 has 13 amino acids. Germline CDR1 is MNHNS and CDR2 is SASEGT. V lost 3 bases, J lost 1 base, and 7 bases lay in between.

This receptor was obtained from a man aged 40-55 years with Graves' hyperthyroidism. Material for sequencing was blood. The chain uses TRBV6-1 and TRBJ2-7; no reliable D call. CDR3 DNA sequence: TGTGCCAGCAGTGAGTGGGGATCCTACGAGCAGTACTTC. Amino acid sequence: CASSEWGSYEQYF.